The T cell receptor (beta chain) described here comes from a study of identical twins. A single record per CDR3 protein comes from TCRdb applying MiXCR to the 5' RACE reads. The table has 450,000 or so distinct CDR3 sequences, more than 13% seen once; the top ten hold approximately 0.52%. On this clonotype: Its target is unknown.

The germline gives CDR1 ENHRY, CDR2 SYGVKD. The J segment lost 0 bases and the V segment lost 10 bases, leaving 18 bases of the junction unmatched. The CDR3 spans 19 residues. Study-level points and caveats: Carriage of fewer insertions was seen in abundant cord blood beta clonotypes, whereas memory repertoires showed none. Instead of following the same donors, the conclusions were based on cross-sectional statistical analysis. Compared with unrelated sharing, twin-shared out-of-frame alpha sequences had more low-probability sequences.

In addition, the sample was reused for a study of yellow fever vaccine responses in identical twins.

The chain carries TRBV10-3 and TRBJ2-6; 7 bases are a match to TRBD1. This clonotype was sampled from a woman between 18 and 30 years old in good health. The sequencing sample was made of CD4+ T cells sorted from blood. The CDR3 region is CATSARRGQGSSGANVLTF. The CDR3 DNA is TGTGCCACCTCGGCGAGAAGGGGGCAGGGGAGCTCTGGGGCCAACGTCCTGACTTTC.